The 21 T cell receptor beta chains in this list originate from one sample, sequenced in a study of shared clonotypes between healthy human individuals. The data were produced by immunoSEQ multiplex PCR, yet TCRdb's version contains in-frame clones alone and is incomplete. The repertoire holds 2 million to 2.5 million clones, 95% seen once, with 0.1% to 0.15% in the top ten. Sequences were obtained from naive CD4+ T cells sorted from blood. Subset in this sample: CD45RA+ positively selected. These TCRs come from a man aged 18 to 35 in good health.

V gene TRBV5-5 combines with J gene TRBJ2-3; no reliable D call. Trimming removed 4 bases from V and 2 bases from J, with 11 bases in between. This CDR3 contains 14 residues. Per germline, CDR1 SGHKS and CDR2 YYEKEE (reference sequence). The CDR3 protein is CASSTGPNTDTQYF. DNA for the CDR3: TGTGCCAGCAGCACCGGGCCGAACACAGATACGCAGTATTTT.

Remarks on this clone: Other DNA variants within this sample encode the same CDR3. The J gene is TRBJ2-7, the V gene TRBV30; the D gene could be TRBD1 or TRBD2 (5 bases each). This CDR3 spans 12 amino acids. The germline V gene encodes CDR1 GTSNPN and CDR2 SVGIG (reference sequence). Trimming removed 5 bases from V and 1 base from J, with 9 bases in between. The CDR3 reads CAWGTVSYEQYF. In DNA, the CDR3 is TGTGCCTGGGGGACGGTGTCCTACGAGCAGTACTTC.

The V and J genes are TRBV2 and TRBJ1-6, with 8 bases aligning to TRBD1. CDR1 is SNHLY, CDR2 FYNNEI, per germline. The CDR3 loop spans 15 amino acids. Trimming removed 5 bases from V and 4 bases from J; junction bases left unmatched: 4. As DNA, the CDR3 is TGTGCCAGCAGTATAGACAGGGGATATAATTCACCCCTCCACTTT. This translates into CASSIDRGYNSPLHF.

V usage is TRBV10-3 and J usage is TRBJ2-5, with TRBD2 matching over 13 bases. Trimming removed 6 bases from V and 3 bases from J; junction bases left unmatched: 4. The CDR3 extends over 15 amino acids. Germline lookup yields CDR1 ENHRY and CDR2 SYGVKD. This CDR3 reads CAIRPGLAGKETQYF. CDR3 nucleotides: TGTGCCATCAGGCCGGGACTAGCGGGAAAAGAGACCCAGTACTTC.

The chain combines TRBV29-1 with TRBJ2-2; a weak D match, TRBD1 (5 bases). The CDR3 length is 14 residues. Trimming took 5 bases from V and 0 from J, leaving 10 bases between them. CDR1 is SQVTM and CDR2 is ANQGSEA in the germline V gene. CDR3 amino acids: CSVSPGSNTGELFF. In nucleotides, the CDR3 is TGCAGCGTTTCTCCAGGGTCGAACACCGGGGAGCTGTTTTTT.

J is TRBJ2-5 and V is TRBV27, with a tentative D call TRBD2 (7 bases). The germline V gene has CDR1 MNHEY and CDR2 SMNVEV (reference sequence). V lost 11 bases, J lost 5 bases, and 24 bases lay in between. This CDR3 has 15 amino acids. The CDR3 DNA sequence: TGTGCCCGTGGGGGGGCGGCGTCTAAAAGGGAGACCCAGTACTTC. This encodes CARGGAASKRETQYF.

The rearrangement uses TRBV7-2 and TRBJ2-7; 13 bases are shared with TRBD2. V gave up 1 base and J gave up 4 bases; unmatched junction bases: 10. This CDR3 has 18 amino acids. Looked up from germline, CDR1 is SGHTA and CDR2 is FQGNSA. CDR3 region: CASSLVLAGGTAPYEQYF. The CDR3 region has the DNA TGTGCCAGCAGCTTAGTACTAGCGGGAGGGACCGCCCCGTACGAGCAGTACTTC.

This clone was seen at least ten times. This chain uses TRBV28 with TRBJ1-5; 7 nucleotides match TRBD1. The V gene's germline CDR1 is MDHEN and CDR2 SYDVKM. The ends lost 7 bases at V and 2 bases at J; junction bases unmatched: 8. The CDR3 totals 15 residues. The CDR3 protein is CASTLPGTGNQPQHF. Here the CDR3 DNA reads TGTGCCAGCACCTTACCCGGGACAGGCAATCAGCCCCAGCATTTT.

CDR3 DNA sequence: TGTGCCAGCAGCTTAGGAGCCGCCGGGACAGGGGAGCAGTACTTC. This gives the protein CASSLGAAGTGEQYF. The J gene is TRBJ2-7, the V gene TRBV7-6, with 9 positions matching TRBD1. Germline V gene sequence: CDR1 SGHVS, CDR2 FNYEAQ. V gave up 1 base and J gave up 7 bases; unmatched junction bases: 8. This CDR3 has 15 residues.

This clone has a single count. This specimen includes other DNA sequences encoding the same CDR3. The chain combines TRBV10-3 with TRBJ2-7; a possible D gene is TRBD2 (6 bases). Germline CDR1 ENHRY, CDR2 SYGVKD. This CDR3 spans 13 amino acids. With 4 bases removed from V and 4 bases from J, the gap between germline ends came to 11 bases. The CDR3 sequence is CAISGGGSYEQYF. CDR3 bases: TGTGCCATCAGTGGAGGAGGGTCTTACGAGCAGTACTTC.

J is TRBJ2-7 and V is TRBV5-1; no firm D call. The germline V gene has CDR1 SGHRS and CDR2 YFSETQ. The CDR3 contains 16 residues. V lost 3 bases and J lost 2, with 18 bases in between. This CDR3 reads CASSSRPPQLPYEQYF. The CDR3 coding sequence is TGCGCCAGCAGCTCGCGGCCACCTCAACTTCCCTACGAGCAGTACTTC.

The CDR3 DNA sequence: TGTGCCAGTAGTGACGACAGGGGGAATGGTTCACCCCTCCACTTT. This translates into CASSDDRGNGSPLHF. The V gene is TRBV19, the J gene TRBJ1-6; TRBD1 agrees at 9 bases. The V gene end was trimmed by 5 bases and the J gene end by 9 bases; junction bases not matched to a gene: 8. CDR1 and CDR2 from the germline V gene are LNHDA and SQIVND (reference sequence). CDR3 size: 15 residues.

The chain couples TRBV30 to TRBJ2-5; the D gene is possibly TRBD2 (6 bases). The germline gives CDR1 GTSNPN, CDR2 SVGIG (reference sequence). This CDR3 contains 13 residues. V lost 0 bases, J lost 5 bases, and 10 bases lay in between. Here the CDR3 reads CAWSVERAETQYF. The DNA for the CDR3 is TGTGCCTGGAGTGTAGAGCGGGCGGAGACCCAGTACTTC.

V is TRBV9 and J is TRBJ2-2, with 10 bases aligning to TRBD1. V lost 5 bases to trimming and J lost 5 bases; unmatched junction nucleotides: 6. This CDR3 spans 15 amino acids. From germline, CDR1 is SGDLS and CDR2 YYNGEE. The DNA of the CDR3 is TGTGCCAGCAGAGAGACAGGGGGCGCAACCGGGGAGCTGTTTTTT. It encodes CASRETGGATGELFF.

Note on this clone: This CDR3 is also generated by other DNA sequences in the sample. The V call is TRBV11-2, the J call TRBJ1-1; a possible D gene is TRBD1 (5 bases). The CDR3 runs 13 residues. Germline CDR1 SGHAT, CDR2 FQNNGV. V shed 3 bases and J shed 1 base, with 6 bases lying between them. The CDR3 region is CASSFTGNTEAFF. The CDR3 nucleotides are TGTGCCAGCAGCTTCACAGGGAACACTGAAGCTTTCTTT.

This clone was seen a single time. V usage is TRBV7-2 and J usage is TRBJ1-3; possible D gene TRBD1, 5 bases. This CDR3 has 14 amino acids. Per the germline V gene, CDR1 is SGHTA and CDR2 is FQGNSA. V was pared by 5 bases and J by 6 bases, with 14 bases between. The CDR3 DNA is TGTGCCAGCAGCGTGGGACGTTTAGAAAACACCATATATTTT. Translated: CASSVGRLENTIYF.

The chain uses TRBV6-5 and TRBJ2-1; 9 bases fit TRBD2. CDR1 is MNHEY and CDR2 is SVGAGI in the germline V gene. The CDR3 consists of 15 residues. The V gene end was trimmed by 8 bases and the J gene end by 0 bases; junction bases not matched to a gene: 5. The CDR3 DNA reads as TGTGCCAGCCGGAGCGGGGGGTTCTCCTACAATGAGCAGTTCTTC. Translated: CASRSGGFSYNEQFF.

The chain combines TRBV5-1 with TRBJ1-5, with 8 positions matching TRBD1. Germline lookup yields CDR1 SGHRS and CDR2 YFSETQ. Losses at the gene ends were 4 bases for V and 1 base for J; bases not matched to a gene: 4. CDR3 size: 15 residues. CDR3 in DNA: TGCGCCAGCAGCCCGACAGGGGAGAGCAATCAGCCCCAGCATTTT. Protein sequence: CASSPTGESNQPQHF.

The J gene is TRBJ1-2, the V gene TRBV2; TRBD1 matches at 10 bases. CDR1 is SNHLY and CDR2 is FYNNEI in the germline V gene. The CDR3 has 14 residues. The trim removed 7 bases at V and 3 bases at J, leaving 5 bases unmatched. This CDR3 is CASTDRGRDYGYTF. The CDR3 nucleotides read TGTGCCAGCACCGACAGGGGGCGAGACTATGGCTACACCTTC.

V and J are TRBV11-2 and TRBJ2-7; 8 nucleotides match TRBD2. Germline assignment: CDR1 SGHAT and CDR2 FQNNGV. CDR3 size: 17 residues. V was clipped by 3 bases and J by 0 bases; unmatched bases: 10. The CDR3 sequence: CASSLTAGGTGSYEQYF. In DNA form, the CDR3 reads TGTGCCAGCAGCTTGACGGCGGGAGGCACAGGCTCCTACGAGCAGTACTTC.

This sequence joins TRBV19 and TRBJ1-4; the D gene is possibly TRBD1 (5 bases). Trimming took 7 bases from V and 12 from J, leaving 27 bases between them. In germline, CDR1 is LNHDA, CDR2 SQIVND (reference sequence). The CDR3 runs to 16 residues. CDR3 amino acids: CASTLRRAGRLGELFF. In DNA form, the CDR3 reads TGTGCCAGTACCCTCCGGAGGGCGGGACGGTTGGGAGAACTGTTTTTT.